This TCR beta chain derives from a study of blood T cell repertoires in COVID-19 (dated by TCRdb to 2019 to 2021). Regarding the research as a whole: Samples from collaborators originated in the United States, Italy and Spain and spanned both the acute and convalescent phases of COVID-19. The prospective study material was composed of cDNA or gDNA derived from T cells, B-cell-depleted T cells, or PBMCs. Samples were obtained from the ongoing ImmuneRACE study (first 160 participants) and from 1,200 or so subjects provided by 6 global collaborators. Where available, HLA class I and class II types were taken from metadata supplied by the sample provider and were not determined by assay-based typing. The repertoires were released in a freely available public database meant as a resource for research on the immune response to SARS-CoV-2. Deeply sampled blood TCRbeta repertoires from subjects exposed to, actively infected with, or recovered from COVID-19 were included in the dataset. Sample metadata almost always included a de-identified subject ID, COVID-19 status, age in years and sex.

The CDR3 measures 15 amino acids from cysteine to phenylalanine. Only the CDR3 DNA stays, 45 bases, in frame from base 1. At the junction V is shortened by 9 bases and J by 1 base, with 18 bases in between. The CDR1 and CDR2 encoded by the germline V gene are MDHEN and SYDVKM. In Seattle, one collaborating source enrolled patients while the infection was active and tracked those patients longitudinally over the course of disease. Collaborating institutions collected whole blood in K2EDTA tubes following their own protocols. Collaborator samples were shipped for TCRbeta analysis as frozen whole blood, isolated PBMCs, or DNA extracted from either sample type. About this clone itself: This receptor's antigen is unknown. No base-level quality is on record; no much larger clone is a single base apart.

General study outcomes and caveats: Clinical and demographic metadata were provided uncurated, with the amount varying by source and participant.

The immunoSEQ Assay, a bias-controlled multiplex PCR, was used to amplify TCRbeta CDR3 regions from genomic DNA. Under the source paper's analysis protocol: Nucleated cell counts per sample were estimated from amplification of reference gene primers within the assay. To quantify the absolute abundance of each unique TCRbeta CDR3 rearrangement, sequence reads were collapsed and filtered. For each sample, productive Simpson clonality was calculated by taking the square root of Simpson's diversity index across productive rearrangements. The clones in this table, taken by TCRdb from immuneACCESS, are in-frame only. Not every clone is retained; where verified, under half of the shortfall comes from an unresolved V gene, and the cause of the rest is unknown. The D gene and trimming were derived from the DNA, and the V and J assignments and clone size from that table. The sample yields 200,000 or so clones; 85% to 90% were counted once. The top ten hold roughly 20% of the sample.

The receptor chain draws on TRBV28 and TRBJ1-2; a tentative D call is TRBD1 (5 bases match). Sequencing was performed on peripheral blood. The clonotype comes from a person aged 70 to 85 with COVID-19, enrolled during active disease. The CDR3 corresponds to CASAGQVRFNYGYTF. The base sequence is TGTGCCAGTGCGGGGCAGGTTCGCTTTAACTATGGCTACACCTTC.